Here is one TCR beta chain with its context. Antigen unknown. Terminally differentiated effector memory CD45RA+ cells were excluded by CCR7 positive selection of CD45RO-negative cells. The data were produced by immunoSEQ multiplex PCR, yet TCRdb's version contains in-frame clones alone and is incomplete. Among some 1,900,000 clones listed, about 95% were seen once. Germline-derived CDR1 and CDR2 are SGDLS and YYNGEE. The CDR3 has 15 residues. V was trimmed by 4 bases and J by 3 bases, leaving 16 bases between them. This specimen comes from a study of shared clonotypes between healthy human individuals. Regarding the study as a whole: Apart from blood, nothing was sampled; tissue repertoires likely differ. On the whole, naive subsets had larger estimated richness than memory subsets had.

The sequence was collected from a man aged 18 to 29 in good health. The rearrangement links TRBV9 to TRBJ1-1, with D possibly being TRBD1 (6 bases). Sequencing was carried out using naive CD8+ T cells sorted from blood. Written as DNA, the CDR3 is TGTGCCAGCAGCAGGGAGGACAGAGGTTACACTGAAGCTTTCTTT. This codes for CASSREDRGYTEAFF.